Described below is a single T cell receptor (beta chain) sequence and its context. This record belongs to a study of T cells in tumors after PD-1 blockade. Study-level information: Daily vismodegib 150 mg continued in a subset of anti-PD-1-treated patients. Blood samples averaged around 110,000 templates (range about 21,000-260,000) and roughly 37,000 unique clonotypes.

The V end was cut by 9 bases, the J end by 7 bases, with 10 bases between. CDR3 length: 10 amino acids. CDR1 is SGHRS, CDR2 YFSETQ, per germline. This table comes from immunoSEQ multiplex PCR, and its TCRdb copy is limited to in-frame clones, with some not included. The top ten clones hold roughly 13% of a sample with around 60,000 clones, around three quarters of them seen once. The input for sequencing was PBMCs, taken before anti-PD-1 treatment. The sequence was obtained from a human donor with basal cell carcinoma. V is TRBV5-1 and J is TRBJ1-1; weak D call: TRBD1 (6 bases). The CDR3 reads CANTGFEAFF. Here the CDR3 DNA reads TGCGCCAATACAGGGTTTGAAGCTTTCTTT.